The rows below give T cell receptor beta chains drawn from one sample of a study of response to subunit inactivated influenza vaccine. One entry per CDR3 protein results from TCRdb running MiXCR on the RT-PCR reads. Seen here are around 650,000 distinct CDR3 sequences, roughly 14% observed once, and the top ten hold roughly 12%. This sample comprised PBMCs from blood, obtained about 11 days after vaccination. The receptors originated from a man aged 45-60 years who received an inactivated influenza vaccine. CDR3s include the opening cysteine and the closing phenylalanine or tryptophan. A D gene is named only where the DNA matches it firmly. A clone size is listed for some rows: how often the clone was seen (once, few, many), or a class if it is expanded.

CASSLGQGGADTQYF	TGCGCCAGCAGCTTGGGGCAGGGTGGCGCAGATACGCAGTATTTT	TRBV5-1	TRBJ2-3	NA	few
CASSQQRSYEQYF	TGCGCCAGCAGTCAACAGAGATCCTACGAGCAGTACTTC	TRBV10-2	TRBJ2-7	NA	few
CASSLASGPNYGYTF	TGTGCCAGCAGCTTAGCCTCGGGGCCCAACTATGGCTACACCTTC	TRBV11-2	TRBJ1-2	NA	NA
CASGGVTEAFF	TGTGCCAGCGGGGGTGTCACTGAAGCTTTCTTT	TRBV6-6	TRBJ1-1	NA	NA
CASSFTDANYGYTF	TGCGCCAGCAGCTTTACAGACGCTAACTATGGCTACACCTTC	TRBV5-1	TRBJ1-2	NA	many
CASSLRTSGSHLADTQYF	TGTGCCAGCAGCTTGAGGACTAGCGGGAGTCATTTGGCAGATACGCAGTATTTT	TRBV5-5	TRBJ2-3	TRBD2	NA
CASSQDGGHSYNEQFF	TGCGCCAGCAGCCAAGATGGGGGACACTCCTACAATGAGCAGTTCTTC	TRBV4-3	TRBJ2-1	NA	many
CSVLDGTTEAFF	TGCAGCGTCCTCGACGGGACCACCGAAGCTTTCTTT	TRBV29-1	TRBJ1-1	NA	once
CATSESEFYEQYF	TGTGCCACCAGTGAATCAGAGTTCTACGAGCAGTACTTC	TRBV24-1	TRBJ2-7	NA	NA
CASSQAQGVSTDTQYF	TGTGCCAGCAGCCAAGCCCAAGGGGTGAGCACAGATACGCAGTATTTT	TRBV14	TRBJ2-3	NA	NA
CASSSGTQGNIQYF	TGTGCCAGCAGCTCCGGGACCCAAGGAAACATTCAGTACTTC	TRBV6-2/TRBV6-3	TRBJ2-4	NA	many
CSAPSPQQAFF	TGCAGTGCTCCAAGCCCCCAGCAAGCTTTCTTT	TRBV20-1	TRBJ1-1	NA	few
CSVEGLAGVIDNEQFF	TGCAGCGTTGAGGGACTAGCGGGAGTAATTGACAATGAGCAGTTCTTC	TRBV29-1	TRBJ2-1	TRBD2	many
CASSLWAGAYEQYF	TGTGCCAGCAGTTTATGGGCCGGAGCCTACGAGCAGTACTTC	TRBV28	TRBJ2-7	NA	NA
CASSQEGALNTEAFF	TGCGCCAGCAGCCAAGAAGGGGCCCTGAACACTGAAGCTTTCTTT	TRBV4-1	TRBJ1-1	NA	few
CSASRGPYTDTQYF	TGCAGTGCTAGTCGGGGGCCCTACACAGATACGCAGTATTTT	TRBV20-1	TRBJ2-3	NA	few
CATRREGANEQYF	TGTGCCACGAGAAGGGAGGGGGCCAACGAGCAGTACTTC	TRBV27	TRBJ2-7	NA	NA
CASSFGWGREYADTQYF	TGTGCCAGCAGCTTCGGGTGGGGTCGGGAGTATGCAGATACGCAGTATTTT	TRBV7-6	TRBJ2-3	NA	many
CASSLVSTSYNEQFF	TGTGCCAGCAGCTTAGTTAGCACCTCCTACAATGAGCAGTTCTTC	TRBV7-2	TRBJ2-1	NA	NA
CASSYSIAQLNTEAFF	TGTGCCAGCAGTTACTCGATCGCCCAGTTGAACACTGAAGCTTTCTTT	TRBV6-5	TRBJ1-1	NA	many
CASSQQGQAEAFF	TGCGCCAGCAGCCAACAAGGACAGGCTGAAGCTTTCTTT	TRBV4-3	TRBJ1-1	TRBD1	few
CASTRMGGSGANVLTF	TGTGCCAGCACCCGGATGGGGGGGTCTGGGGCCAACGTCCTGACTTTC	TRBV6-1	TRBJ2-6	TRBD2	NA
CASSQNLYQPQHF	TGCGCCAGCAGCCAAAACCTCTATCAGCCCCAGCATTTT	TRBV4-1	TRBJ1-5	NA	NA
CASSLDPSTDTQYF	TGCGCCAGCAGCTTGGATCCAAGCACAGATACGCAGTATTTT	TRBV5-1	TRBJ2-3	NA	many
CSAVPGQGALQTQYF	TGCAGTGCGGTTCCGGGACAGGGGGCTCTGCAGACCCAGTACTTC	TRBV20-1	TRBJ2-5	TRBD1	NA
CASSQDRANRQYF	TGCGCCAGCAGCCAGGACCGGGCCAATAGGCAGTACTTC	TRBV4-3	TRBJ2-7	NA	NA
CASSLAGWETQYF	TGTGCCAGCAGCTTAGCCGGGTGGGAGACCCAGTACTTC	TRBV7-9	TRBJ2-5	NA	NA
CASSYSPRLAGGDEQFF	TGTGCCAGCAGTTACTCCCCACGACTAGCGGGGGGGGATGAGCAGTTCTTC	TRBV6-2/TRBV6-3	TRBJ2-1	TRBD2	NA
CASSLPSGTRTDTQYF	TGTGCCAGCAGCTTACCGTCAGGGACCCGCACAGATACGCAGTATTTT	TRBV7-3	TRBJ2-3	NA	NA
CSAPTVDSYEQYF	TGCAGTGCGCCGACAGTGGACTCCTACGAGCAGTACTTC	TRBV20-1	TRBJ2-7	NA	NA
CASSQTSGGWTDTQYF	TGTGCCAGCAGCCAGACGAGCGGGGGGTGGACAGATACGCAGTATTTT	TRBV4-2	TRBJ2-3	TRBD2	few
CASSLFAGSNTGELFF	TGTGCCAGCAGTTTATTCGCAGGTTCGAACACCGGGGAGCTGTTTTTT	TRBV12-3/TRBV12-4	TRBJ2-2	NA	many
CASSLSTSDRVGNEQFF	TGTGCCAGCAGCCTCAGTACCTCGGACAGGGTGGGCAATGAGCAGTTCTTC	TRBV3-1	TRBJ2-1	TRBD1	NA
CASSLDPHNTEAFF	TGTGCCAGCAGCTTAGATCCACATAACACTGAAGCTTTCTTT	TRBV7-2	TRBJ1-1	NA	few
CASRRLGQQNTGELFF	TGTGCCAGCCGCCGGCTGGGACAGCAAAACACCGGGGAGCTGTTTTTT	TRBV5-5	TRBJ2-2	TRBD1	NA
CASSAQQETQYF	TGTGCCAGCAGTGCTCAACAAGAGACCCAGTACTTC	TRBV5-1	TRBJ2-5	NA	NA
CASSPRVAGAYEQYF	TGTGCCAGCAGTCCCCGGGTAGCGGGAGCCTACGAGCAGTACTTC	TRBV12-3/TRBV12-4	TRBJ2-7	TRBD2	few
CASRGTQDRTDTQYF	TGTGCCAGCAGAGGTACCCAGGACAGGACAGATACGCAGTATTTT	TRBV7-9	TRBJ2-3	TRBD1	many
CASSFAGGSGTEAFF	TGTGCCAGCAGCTTTGCAGGGGGGAGTGGCACTGAAGCTTTCTTT	TRBV5-6	TRBJ1-1	TRBD1	few
CASNAGDLYNEQFF	TGTGCCAGTAATGCGGGGGACCTCTACAATGAGCAGTTCTTC	TRBV5-5	TRBJ2-1	TRBD2	few
CASSYSLGGFRDEQYF	TGTGCCAGCAGCTACTCCCTTGGGGGGTTTCGGGACGAGCAGTACTTC	TRBV5-5	TRBJ2-7	NA	few
CASSPDRPNNNSPLHF	TGTGCCAGCAGTCCGGACAGGCCTAATAATAATTCACCCCTCCACTTT	TRBV4-2	TRBJ1-6	TRBD1	NA
CASSFRYTGELFF	TGTGCCAGCAGCTTTAGATACACCGGGGAGCTGTTTTTT	TRBV7-2	TRBJ2-2	NA	few
CSAILGAIDEQYF	TGCAGTGCTATTCTGGGGGCGATCGACGAGCAGTACTTC	TRBV20-1	TRBJ2-7	NA	NA
CASSQGRKGLSTDTQYF	TGTGCCAGCAGCCAAGGGCGGAAGGGACTTAGCACAGATACGCAGTATTTT	TRBV11-1	TRBJ2-3	NA	many
CASSLGTRGVEQYF	TGTGCCAGCAGCTTGGGGACCAGGGGGGTCGAGCAGTACTTC	TRBV5-5	TRBJ2-7	NA	once
CASSLSYGALEAFF	TGTGCCAGCAGCTTATCGTATGGAGCCCTTGAAGCTTTCTTT	TRBV7-2	TRBJ1-1	NA	NA
CASSDAKQYF	TGTGCCAGCAGTGACGCGAAGCAGTACTTC	TRBV12-3/TRBV12-4	TRBJ2-7	NA	NA